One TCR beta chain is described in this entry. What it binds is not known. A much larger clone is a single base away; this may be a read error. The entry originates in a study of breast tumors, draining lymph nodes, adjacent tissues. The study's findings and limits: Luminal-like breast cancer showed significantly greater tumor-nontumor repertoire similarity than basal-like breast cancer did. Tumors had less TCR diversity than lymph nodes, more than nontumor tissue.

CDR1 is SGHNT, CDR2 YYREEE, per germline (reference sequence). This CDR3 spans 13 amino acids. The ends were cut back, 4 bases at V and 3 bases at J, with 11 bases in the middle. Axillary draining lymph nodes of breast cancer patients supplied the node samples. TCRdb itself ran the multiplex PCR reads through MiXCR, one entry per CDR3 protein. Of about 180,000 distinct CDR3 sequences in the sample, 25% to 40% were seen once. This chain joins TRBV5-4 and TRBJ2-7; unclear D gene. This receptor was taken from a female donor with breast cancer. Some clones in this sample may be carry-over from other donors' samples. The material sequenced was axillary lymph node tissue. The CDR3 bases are TGTGCCAGCAGCCAAGAGGCGGACTACGAGCAGTACTTC. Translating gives CASSQEADYEQYF.